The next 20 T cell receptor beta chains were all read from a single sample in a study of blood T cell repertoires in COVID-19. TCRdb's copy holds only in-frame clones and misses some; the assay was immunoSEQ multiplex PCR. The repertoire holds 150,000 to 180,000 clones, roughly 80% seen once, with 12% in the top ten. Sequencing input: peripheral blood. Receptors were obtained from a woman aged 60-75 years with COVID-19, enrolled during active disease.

The chain's CDR3 is CASRRTSGGNEQFF. The CDR3 DNA is TGTGCCAGCAGACGGACTAGCGGGGGGAATGAGCAGTTCTTC. The chain combines TRBV6-5 with TRBJ2-1; 14 nucleotides match TRBD2. Germline assignment: CDR1 MNHEY and CDR2 SVGAGI. With 6 bases clipped from V and 7 bases from J, the junction kept 2 bases outside the gene matches. The length of the CDR3 is 14 residues.

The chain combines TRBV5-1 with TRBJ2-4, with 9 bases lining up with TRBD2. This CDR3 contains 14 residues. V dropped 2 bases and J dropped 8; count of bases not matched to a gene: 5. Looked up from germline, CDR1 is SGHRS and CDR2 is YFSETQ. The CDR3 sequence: CASSLVAGEDIQYF. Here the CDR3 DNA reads TGCGCCAGCAGCTTAGTAGCGGGAGAGGACATTCAGTACTTC. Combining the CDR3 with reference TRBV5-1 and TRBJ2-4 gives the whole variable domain KAGVTQTPRYLIKTRGQQVTLSCSPISGHRSVSWYQQTPGQGLQFLFEYFSETQRNKGNFPGRFSGRQFSNSRSEMNVSTLELGDSALYLCASSLVAGEDIQYFGAGTRLSVL.

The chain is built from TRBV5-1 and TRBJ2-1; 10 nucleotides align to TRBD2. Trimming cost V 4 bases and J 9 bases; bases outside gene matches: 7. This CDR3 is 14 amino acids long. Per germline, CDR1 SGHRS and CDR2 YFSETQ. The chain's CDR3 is CASSPSGSGLEQFF. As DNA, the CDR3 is TGCGCCAGCAGCCCTAGCGGGAGTGGGCTTGAGCAGTTCTTC.

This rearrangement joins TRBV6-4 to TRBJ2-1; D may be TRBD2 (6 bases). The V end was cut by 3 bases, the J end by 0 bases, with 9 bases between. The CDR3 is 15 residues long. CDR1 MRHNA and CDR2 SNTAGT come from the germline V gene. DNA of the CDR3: TGTGCCAGCAGTGAGGGAGCGGGCTCCTACAATGAGCAGTTCTTC. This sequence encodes CASSEGAGSYNEQFF.

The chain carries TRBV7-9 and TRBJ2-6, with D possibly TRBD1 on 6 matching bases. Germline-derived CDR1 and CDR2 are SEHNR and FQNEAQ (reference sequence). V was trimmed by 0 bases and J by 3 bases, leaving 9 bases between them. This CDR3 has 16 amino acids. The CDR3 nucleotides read TGTGCCAGCAGCTTAGCTTCAGGGGATGGGGCCAACGTCCTGACTTTC. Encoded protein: CASSLASGDGANVLTF.

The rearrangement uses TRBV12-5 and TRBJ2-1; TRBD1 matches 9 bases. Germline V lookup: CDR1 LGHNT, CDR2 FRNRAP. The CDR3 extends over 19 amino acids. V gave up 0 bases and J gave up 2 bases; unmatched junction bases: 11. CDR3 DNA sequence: TGTGCTAGTGGTTTGGTCCGTTTTAGGGGACAGGGCACCTACAATGAGCAGTTCTTC. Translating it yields CASGLVRFRGQGTYNEQFF. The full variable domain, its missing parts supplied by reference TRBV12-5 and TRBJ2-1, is DARVTQTPRHKVTEMGQEVTMRCQPILGHNTVFWYRQTMMQGLELLAYFRNRAPLDDSGMPKDRFSAEMPDATLATLKIQPSEPRDSAVYFCASGLVRFRGQGTYNEQFFGPGTRLTVL.

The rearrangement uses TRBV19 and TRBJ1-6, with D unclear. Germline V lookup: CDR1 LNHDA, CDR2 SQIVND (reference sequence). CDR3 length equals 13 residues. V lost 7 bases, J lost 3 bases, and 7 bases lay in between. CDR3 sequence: CASTIGYNSPLHF. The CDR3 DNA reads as TGTGCCAGTACCATCGGCTATAATTCACCCCTCCACTTT.

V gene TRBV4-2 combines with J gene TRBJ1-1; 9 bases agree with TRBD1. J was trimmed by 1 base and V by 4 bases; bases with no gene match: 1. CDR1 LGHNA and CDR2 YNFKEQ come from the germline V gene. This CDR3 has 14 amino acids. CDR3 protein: CASSPGQGNTEAFF. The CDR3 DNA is TGTGCCAGCAGCCCGGGACAGGGGAACACTGAAGCTTTCTTT.

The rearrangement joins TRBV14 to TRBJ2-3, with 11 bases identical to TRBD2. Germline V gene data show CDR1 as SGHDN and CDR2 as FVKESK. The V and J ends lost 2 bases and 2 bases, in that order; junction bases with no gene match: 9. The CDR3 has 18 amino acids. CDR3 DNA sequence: TGTGCCAGCAGCCAACCCCATGGGACTAGCGGCTACACAGATACGCAGTATTTT. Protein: CASSQPHGTSGYTDTQYF.

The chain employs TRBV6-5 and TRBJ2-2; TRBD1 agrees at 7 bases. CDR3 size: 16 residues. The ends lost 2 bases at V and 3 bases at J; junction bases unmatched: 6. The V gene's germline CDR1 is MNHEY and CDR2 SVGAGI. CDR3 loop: CASSYGTAVDTGELFF. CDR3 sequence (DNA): TGTGCCAGCAGTTACGGGACAGCCGTGGACACCGGGGAGCTGTTTTTT.

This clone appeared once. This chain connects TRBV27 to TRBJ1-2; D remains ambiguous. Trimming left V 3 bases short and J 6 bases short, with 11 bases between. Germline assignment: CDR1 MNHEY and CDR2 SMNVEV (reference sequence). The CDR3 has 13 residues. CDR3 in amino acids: CASSFLVGDGYTF. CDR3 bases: TGTGCCAGCAGTTTTTTAGTCGGAGATGGCTACACCTTC.

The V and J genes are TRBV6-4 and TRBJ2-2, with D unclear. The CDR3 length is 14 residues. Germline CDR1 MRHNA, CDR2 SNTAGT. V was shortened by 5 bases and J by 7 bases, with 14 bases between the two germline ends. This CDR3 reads CASSNQRYSGELFF. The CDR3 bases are TGTGCCAGCAGTAATCAGAGATACAGCGGGGAGCTGTTTTTT.

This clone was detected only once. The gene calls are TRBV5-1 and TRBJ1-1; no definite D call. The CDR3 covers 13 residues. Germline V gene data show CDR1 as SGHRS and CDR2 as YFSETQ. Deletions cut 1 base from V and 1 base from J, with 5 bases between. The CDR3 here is CASSLSKNTEAFF. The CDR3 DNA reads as TGCGCCAGCAGCTTGAGCAAGAACACTGAAGCTTTCTTT. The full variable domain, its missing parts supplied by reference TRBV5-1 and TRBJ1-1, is KAGVTQTPRYLIKTRGQQVTLSCSPISGHRSVSWYQQTPGQGLQFLFEYFSETQRNKGNFPGRFSGRQFSNSRSEMNVSTLELGDSALYLCASSLSKNTEAFFGQGTRLTVV.

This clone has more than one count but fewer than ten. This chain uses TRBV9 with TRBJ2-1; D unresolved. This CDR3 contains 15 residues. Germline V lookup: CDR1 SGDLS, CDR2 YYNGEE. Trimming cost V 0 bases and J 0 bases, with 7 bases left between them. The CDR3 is CASSVDPSSYNEQFF. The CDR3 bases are TGTGCCAGCAGCGTAGACCCCAGCTCCTACAATGAGCAGTTCTTC.

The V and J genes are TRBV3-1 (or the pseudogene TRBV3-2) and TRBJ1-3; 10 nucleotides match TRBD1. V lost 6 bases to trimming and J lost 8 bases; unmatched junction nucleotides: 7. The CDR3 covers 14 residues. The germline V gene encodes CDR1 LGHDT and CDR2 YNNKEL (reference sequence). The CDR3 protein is CASRKTGGGDTIYF. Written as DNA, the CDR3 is TGTGCCAGCAGAAAGACAGGGGGCGGGGACACCATATATTTT.

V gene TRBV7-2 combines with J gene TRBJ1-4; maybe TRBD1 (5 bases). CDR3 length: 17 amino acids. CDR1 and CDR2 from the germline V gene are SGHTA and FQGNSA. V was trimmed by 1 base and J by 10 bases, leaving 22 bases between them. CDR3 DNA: TGTGCCAGCAGCTTAGACCCGGGTATTGGATCCGGGGGAAAACTGTTTTTT. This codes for CASSLDPGIGSGGKLFF.

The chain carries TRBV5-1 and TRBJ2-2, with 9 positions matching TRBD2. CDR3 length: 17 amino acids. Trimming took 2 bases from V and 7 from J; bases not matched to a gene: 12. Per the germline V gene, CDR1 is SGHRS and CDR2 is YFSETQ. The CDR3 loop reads CASSLRAGGTEHGELFF. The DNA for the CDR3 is TGCGCCAGCAGCTTAAGAGCGGGAGGTACCGAACACGGGGAGCTGTTTTTT.

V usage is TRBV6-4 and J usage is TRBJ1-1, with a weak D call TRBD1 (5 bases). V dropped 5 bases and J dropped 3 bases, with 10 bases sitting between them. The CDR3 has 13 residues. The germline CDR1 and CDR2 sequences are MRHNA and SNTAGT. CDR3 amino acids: CASSLQEYTEAFF. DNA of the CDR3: TGTGCCAGCAGTTTACAGGAATACACTGAAGCTTTCTTT.

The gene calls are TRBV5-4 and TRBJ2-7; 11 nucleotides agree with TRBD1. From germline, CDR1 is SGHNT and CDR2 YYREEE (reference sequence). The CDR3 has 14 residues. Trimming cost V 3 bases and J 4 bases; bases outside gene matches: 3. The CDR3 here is CASSSGTGGYEQYF. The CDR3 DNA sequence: TGTGCCAGCAGCTCCGGGACAGGGGGGTACGAGCAGTACTTC.

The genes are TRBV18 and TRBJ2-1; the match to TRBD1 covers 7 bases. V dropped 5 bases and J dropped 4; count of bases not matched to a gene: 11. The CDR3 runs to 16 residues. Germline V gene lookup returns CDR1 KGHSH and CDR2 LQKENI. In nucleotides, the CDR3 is TGTGCCAGCTCAGCTAGTACAGGGGTACTTTACAATGAGCAGTTCTTC. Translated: CASSASTGVLYNEQFF.